This T cell receptor (beta chain) is drawn from a study of T cells in Graves' hyperthyroidism and ophthalmopathy. Study-wide results and caveats: Among clonotypes expanded in thyroid above 0.001, most were also found in blood. The authors' 13 V-J model separated ophthalmopathy from stable hyperthyroidism.

This clonotype was detected only a few times. Its antigen is currently unknown. An end of the junction does not agree with germline; a read error may underlie this. The study included ophthalmopathy patients with Clinical Activity Score at least 3, NOSPECS grade at least 4 and duration under 3 months. Amplified TCR beta CDR3 regions came from RNA transcripts. The HTBI set primed first-round TCR CDR3 RT-PCR. One entry per CDR3 protein, called by TCRdb with MiXCR from the multiplex PCR reads. The table records fewer than 650,000 distinct CDR3 sequences, approximately 15% of them present only once. Germline assignment: CDR1 SNHLY and CDR2 FYNNEI. The length of the CDR3 is 18 residues.

The rearrangement joins TRBV2 to TRBJ2-7, with TRBD1 identical over 8 bases. The sample consisted of blood. The clonotype originates from a woman aged 18-29 years with Graves' ophthalmopathy. The CDR3 coding sequence is TGCGCCAGCTCATGGAGGGCAGGGGGCGCGTTTTTCCCCTACGAGCAGTACTTC. Translating gives CASSWRAGGAFFPYEQYF.